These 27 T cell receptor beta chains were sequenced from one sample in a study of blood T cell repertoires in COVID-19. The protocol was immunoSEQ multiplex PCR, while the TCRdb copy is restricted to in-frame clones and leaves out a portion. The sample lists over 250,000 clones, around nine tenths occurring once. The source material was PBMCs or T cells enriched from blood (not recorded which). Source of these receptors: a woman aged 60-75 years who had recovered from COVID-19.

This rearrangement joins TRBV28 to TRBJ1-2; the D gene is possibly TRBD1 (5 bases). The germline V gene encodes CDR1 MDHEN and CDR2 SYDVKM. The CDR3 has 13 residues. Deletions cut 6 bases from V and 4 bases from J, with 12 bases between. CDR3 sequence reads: CASSLGGRYGYTF. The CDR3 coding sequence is TGTGCCAGCAGCCTCGGGGGACGCTATGGCTACACCTTC.

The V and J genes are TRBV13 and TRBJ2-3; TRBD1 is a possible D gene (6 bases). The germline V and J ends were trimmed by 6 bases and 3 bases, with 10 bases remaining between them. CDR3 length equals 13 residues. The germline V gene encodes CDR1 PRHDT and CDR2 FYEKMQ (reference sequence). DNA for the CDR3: TGTGCCAGCAGAGAACAGGGAACAGATACGCAGTATTTT. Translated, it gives CASREQGTDTQYF.

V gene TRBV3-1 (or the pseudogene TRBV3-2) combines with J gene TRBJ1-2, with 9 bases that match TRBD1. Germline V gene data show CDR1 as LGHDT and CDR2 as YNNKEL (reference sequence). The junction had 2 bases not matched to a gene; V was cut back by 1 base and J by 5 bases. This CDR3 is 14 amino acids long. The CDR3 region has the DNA TGTGCCAGCAGCCAAGGAGGGACAGGGTATGGCTACACCTTC. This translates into CASSQGGTGYGYTF.

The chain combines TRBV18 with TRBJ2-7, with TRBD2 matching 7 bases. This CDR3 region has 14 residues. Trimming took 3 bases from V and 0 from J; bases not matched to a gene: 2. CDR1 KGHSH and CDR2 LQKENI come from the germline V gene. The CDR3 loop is CASSPTSDSYEQYF. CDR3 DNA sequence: TGTGCCAGCTCACCCACTAGCGACTCCTACGAGCAGTACTTC.

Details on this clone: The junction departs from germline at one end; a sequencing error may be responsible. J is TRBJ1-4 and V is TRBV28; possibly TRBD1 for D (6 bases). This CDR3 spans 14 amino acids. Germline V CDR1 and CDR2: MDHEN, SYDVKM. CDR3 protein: CASTLGGAREKLFF. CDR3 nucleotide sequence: TGTGCCAGCACTTTAGGGGGGGCGCGTGAAAAACTGTTTTTT.

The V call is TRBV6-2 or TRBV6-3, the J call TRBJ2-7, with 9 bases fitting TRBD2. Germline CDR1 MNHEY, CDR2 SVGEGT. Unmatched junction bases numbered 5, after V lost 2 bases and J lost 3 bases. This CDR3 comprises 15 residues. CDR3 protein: CASSYGGTSSYEQYF. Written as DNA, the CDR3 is TGTGCCAGCAGTTACGGTGGGACTAGCAGCTACGAGCAGTACTTC.

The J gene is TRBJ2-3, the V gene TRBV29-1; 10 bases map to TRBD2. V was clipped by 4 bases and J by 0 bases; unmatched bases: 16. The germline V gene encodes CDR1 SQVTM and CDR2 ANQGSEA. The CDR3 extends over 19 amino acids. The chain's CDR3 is CSVAAFQAGGPPSTDTQYF. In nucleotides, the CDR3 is TGCAGCGTTGCCGCCTTCCAAGCGGGAGGGCCCCCGAGCACAGATACGCAGTATTTT.

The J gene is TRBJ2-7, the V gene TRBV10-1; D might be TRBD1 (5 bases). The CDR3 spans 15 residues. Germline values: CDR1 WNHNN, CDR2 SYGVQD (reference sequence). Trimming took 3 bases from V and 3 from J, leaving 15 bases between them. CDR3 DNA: TGCGCCAGCAGTGAATCTCAGGACACCTACTACGAGCAGTACTTC. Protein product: CASSESQDTYYEQYF.

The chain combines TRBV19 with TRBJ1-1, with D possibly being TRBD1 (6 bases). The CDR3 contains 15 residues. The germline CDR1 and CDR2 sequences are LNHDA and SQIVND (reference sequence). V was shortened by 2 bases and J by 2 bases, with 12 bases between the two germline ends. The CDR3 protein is CASSISDRRNTEAFF. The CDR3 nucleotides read TGTGCCAGTAGTATAAGTGACAGGAGAAACACTGAAGCTTTCTTT.

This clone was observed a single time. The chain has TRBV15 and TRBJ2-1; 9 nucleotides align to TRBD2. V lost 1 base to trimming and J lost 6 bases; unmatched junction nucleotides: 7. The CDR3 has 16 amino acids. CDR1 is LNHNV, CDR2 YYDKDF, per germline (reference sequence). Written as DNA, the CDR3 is TGTGCCACCAGCAGAGGTGGAGCGGGAGGCACCAATGAGCAGTTCTTC. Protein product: CATSRGGAGGTNEQFF.

The CDR3 bases are TGTGCCAGCAGCATTACGACGGGTTATCAGCCCCAGCATTTT. This codes for CASSITTGYQPQHF. The V call is TRBV28, the J call TRBJ1-5; D gene ambiguous. V was cut by 6 bases and J by 5 bases, with 14 bases left in between. Per the germline V gene, CDR1 is MDHEN and CDR2 is SYDVKM. This CDR3 spans 14 amino acids. Supplemented by reference TRBV28 and TRBJ1-5, the full variable domain reads DVKVTQSSRYLVKRTGEKVFLECVQDMDHENMFWYRQDPGLGLRLIYFSYDVKMKEKGDIPEGYSVSREKKERFSLILESASTNQTSMYLCASSITTGYQPQHFGDGTRLSIL.

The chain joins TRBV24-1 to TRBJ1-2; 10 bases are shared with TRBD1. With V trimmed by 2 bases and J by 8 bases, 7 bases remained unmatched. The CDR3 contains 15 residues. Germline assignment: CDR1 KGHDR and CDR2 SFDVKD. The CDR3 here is CATSDSDRGQGGYTF. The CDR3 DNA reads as TGTGCCACCAGTGATTCCGACAGGGGGCAGGGGGGCTACACCTTC.

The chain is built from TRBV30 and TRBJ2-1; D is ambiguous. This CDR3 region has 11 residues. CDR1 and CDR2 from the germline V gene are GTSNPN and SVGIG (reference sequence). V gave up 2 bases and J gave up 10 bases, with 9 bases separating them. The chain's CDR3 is CAWSLRGEQFF. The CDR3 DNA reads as TGTGCCTGGAGTTTGCGAGGAGAGCAGTTCTTC.

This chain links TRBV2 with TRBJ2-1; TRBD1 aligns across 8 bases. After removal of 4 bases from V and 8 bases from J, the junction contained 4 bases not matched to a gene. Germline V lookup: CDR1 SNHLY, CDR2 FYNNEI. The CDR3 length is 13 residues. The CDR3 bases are TGTGCCAGCAGTGTGGACAGGGAACATGAGCAGTTCTTC. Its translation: CASSVDREHEQFF.

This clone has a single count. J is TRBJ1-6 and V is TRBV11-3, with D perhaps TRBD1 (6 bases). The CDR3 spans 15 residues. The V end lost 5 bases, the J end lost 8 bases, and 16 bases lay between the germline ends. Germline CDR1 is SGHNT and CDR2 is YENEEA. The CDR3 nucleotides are TGTGCCAGCAGCCAGGGGCGGACAAACGATTCACCCCTCCACTTT. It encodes CASSQGRTNDSPLHF.

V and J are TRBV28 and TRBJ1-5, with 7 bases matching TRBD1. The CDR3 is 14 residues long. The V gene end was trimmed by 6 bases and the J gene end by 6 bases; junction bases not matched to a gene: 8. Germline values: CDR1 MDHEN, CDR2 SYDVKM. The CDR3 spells CASSLQGFSQPQHF. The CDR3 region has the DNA TGTGCCAGCAGCTTACAGGGGTTTAGTCAGCCCCAGCATTTT.

CDR3 protein: CASSPSKETQYF. CDR3 in DNA: TGTGCCAGCAGTCCCAGTAAAGAGACCCAGTACTTC. The chain carries TRBV2 and TRBJ2-5; unclear D gene. Germline loops: CDR1 SNHLY, CDR2 FYNNEI. The germline V and J ends were trimmed by 5 bases and 3 bases, with 7 bases remaining between them. CDR3 length: 12 amino acids.

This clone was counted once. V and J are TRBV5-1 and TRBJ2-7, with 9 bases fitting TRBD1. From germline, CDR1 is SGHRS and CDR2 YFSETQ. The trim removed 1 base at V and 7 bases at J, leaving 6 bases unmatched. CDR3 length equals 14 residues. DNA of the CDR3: TGCGCCAGCAGCTTGCTACAGGGGGCTGGGGAGCAGTACTTC. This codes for CASSLLQGAGEQYF.

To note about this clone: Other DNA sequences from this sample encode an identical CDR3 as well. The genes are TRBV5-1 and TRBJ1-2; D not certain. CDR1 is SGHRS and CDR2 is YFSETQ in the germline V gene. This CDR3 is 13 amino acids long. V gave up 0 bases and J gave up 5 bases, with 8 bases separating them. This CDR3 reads CASSLGASYGYTF. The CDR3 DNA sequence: TGCGCCAGCAGCTTGGGGGCTTCTTATGGCTACACCTTC.

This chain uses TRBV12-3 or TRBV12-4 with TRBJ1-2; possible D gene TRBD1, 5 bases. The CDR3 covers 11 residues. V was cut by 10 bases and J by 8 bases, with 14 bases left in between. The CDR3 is CAKEARGGYTF. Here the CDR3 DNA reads TGTGCCAAAGAGGCCCGGGGGGGCTACACCTTC.

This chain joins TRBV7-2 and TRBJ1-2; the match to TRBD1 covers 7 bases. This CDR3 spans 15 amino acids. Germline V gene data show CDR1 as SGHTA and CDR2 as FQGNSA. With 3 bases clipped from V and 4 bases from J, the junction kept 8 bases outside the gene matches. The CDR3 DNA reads TGTGCCAGCAGCTTTCAGGGGGACGCGAGCTATGGCTACACCTTC. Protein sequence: CASSFQGDASYGYTF.

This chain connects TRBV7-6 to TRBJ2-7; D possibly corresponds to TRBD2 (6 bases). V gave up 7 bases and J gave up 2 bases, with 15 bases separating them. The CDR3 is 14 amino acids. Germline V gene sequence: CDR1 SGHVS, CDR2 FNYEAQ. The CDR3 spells CASTPGTGAYEQYF. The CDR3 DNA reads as TGTGCCAGCACCCCAGGGACGGGAGCCTACGAGCAGTACTTC.

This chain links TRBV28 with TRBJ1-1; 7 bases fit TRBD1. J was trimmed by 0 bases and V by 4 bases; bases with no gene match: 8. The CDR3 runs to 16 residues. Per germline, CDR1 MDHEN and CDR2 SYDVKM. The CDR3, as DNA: TGTGCCAGCAGTTCCCCCGGACAGGCTTTGAACACTGAAGCTTTCTTT. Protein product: CASSSPGQALNTEAFF.

The CDR3 DNA is TGTGCCAGCAGCTCTAGCGGAACCTACAATGAGCAGTTCTTC. Its protein is CASSSSGTYNEQFF. The chain links TRBV5-4 to TRBJ2-1, with 7 bases fitting TRBD2. Germline lookup yields CDR1 SGHNT and CDR2 YYREEE (reference sequence). The CDR3 length is 14 residues. Unmatched junction bases numbered 2, after V lost 3 bases and J lost 2 bases.

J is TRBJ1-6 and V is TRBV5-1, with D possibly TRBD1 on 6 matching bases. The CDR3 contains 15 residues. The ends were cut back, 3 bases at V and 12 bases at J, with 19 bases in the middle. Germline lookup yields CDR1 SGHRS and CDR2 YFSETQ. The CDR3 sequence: CASSSGQSPGGPLHF. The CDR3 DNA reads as TGCGCCAGCAGCTCCGGACAGAGTCCTGGGGGACCCCTCCACTTT.

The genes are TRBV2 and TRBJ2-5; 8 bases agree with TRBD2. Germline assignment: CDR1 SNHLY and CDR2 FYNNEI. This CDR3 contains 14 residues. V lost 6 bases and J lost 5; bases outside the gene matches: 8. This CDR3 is CASRAKTSAETQYF. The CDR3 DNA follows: TGTGCCAGCAGGGCGAAGACTAGCGCCGAGACCCAGTACTTC.

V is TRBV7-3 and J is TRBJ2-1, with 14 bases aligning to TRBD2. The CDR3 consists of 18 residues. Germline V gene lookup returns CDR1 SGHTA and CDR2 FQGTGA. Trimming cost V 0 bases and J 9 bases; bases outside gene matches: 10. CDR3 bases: TGTGCCAGCAGCTTAACGTCTGGGACTAGCGGGAGTATTAGTGAGCAGTTCTTC. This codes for CASSLTSGTSGSISEQFF.